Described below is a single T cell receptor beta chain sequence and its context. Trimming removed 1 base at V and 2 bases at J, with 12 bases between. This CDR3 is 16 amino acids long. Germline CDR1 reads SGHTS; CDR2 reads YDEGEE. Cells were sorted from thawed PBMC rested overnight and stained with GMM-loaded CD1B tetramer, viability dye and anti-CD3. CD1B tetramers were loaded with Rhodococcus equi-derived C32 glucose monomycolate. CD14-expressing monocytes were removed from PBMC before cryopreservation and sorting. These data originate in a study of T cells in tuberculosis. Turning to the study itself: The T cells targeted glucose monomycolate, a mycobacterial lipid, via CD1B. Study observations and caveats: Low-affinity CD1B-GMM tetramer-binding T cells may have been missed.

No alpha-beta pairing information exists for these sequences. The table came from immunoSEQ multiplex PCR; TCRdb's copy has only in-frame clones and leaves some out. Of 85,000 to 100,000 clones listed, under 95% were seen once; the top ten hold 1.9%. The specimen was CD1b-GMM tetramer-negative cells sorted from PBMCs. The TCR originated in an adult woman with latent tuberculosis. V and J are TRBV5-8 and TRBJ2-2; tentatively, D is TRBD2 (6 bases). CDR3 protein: CASSLYPGVNTGELFF. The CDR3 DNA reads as TGTGCCAGCAGCTTGTATCCGGGGGTAAACACCGGGGAGCTGTTTTTT.